The rows below give T cell receptor beta chains drawn from one sample of a study of blood T cell repertoires in COVID-19. Data came from immunoSEQ multiplex PCR; TCRdb stores just in-frame clones and leaves some out. The sample has 50,000 to 70,000 clones; around 90% are singletons. Sequencing was done on a sample of peripheral blood. The receptors here all came from a woman over 75 with active COVID-19. Both conserved end residues are part of each CDR3. The order of the fields is clone size, D gene, V gene, J gene, CDR3 protein, CDR3 DNA. The D gene is left open where the match is weak. The size entry is marked missing in some rows and otherwise reads once, few, many or a size class.

>.|.|TRBV29-1|TRBJ1-5
CSVGSDQPQHF
TGCAGCGTTGGCTCAGATCAGCCCCAGCATTTT
>.|TRBD1|TRBV6-5|TRBJ2-1
CASRKTGGSYNEQFF
TGTGCCAGCAGAAAAACAGGGGGCTCCTACAATGAGCAGTTCTTC
>once|TRBD1|TRBV27|TRBJ2-2
CASSSNRGRGTGELFF
TGTGCCAGCAGTTCAAACAGGGGGCGCGGCACCGGGGAGCTGTTTTTT
>.|.|TRBV24-1|TRBJ1-2
CATSDSIGSRGNYGYTF
TGTGCCACCAGTGATAGTATAGGCTCCCGAGGGAACTATGGCTACACCTTC
>.|TRBD1|TRBV19|TRBJ1-2
CASSPTGGSFGGYTF
TGTGCCAGTAGTCCCACAGGGGGCTCCTTTGGGGGCTACACCTTC
>.|TRBD1|TRBV5-1|TRBJ2-7
CASSTGQGGDEQYF
TGCGCCAGCAGCACGGGACAGGGAGGCGACGAGCAGTACTTC
>once|.|TRBV29-1|TRBJ2-2
CSGGTSANTGELFF
TGCAGCGGTGGGACATCCGCGAACACCGGGGAGCTGTTTTTT
>.|TRBD2|TRBV28|TRBJ2-3
CASSSTSGREGDTQYF
TGTGCCAGCAGTTCGACTAGCGGGAGGGAGGGAGATACGCAGTATTTT
>few|TRBD2|TRBV11-2|TRBJ2-1
CASIAGVGNEQFF
TGTGCCAGCATAGCGGGAGTCGGGAATGAGCAGTTCTTC
>few|.|TRBV3-1/TRBV3-2|TRBJ1-3
CASRLQGNTIYF
TGTGCCAGCAGATTACAGGGAAACACCATATATTTT
>.|.|TRBV28|TRBJ2-3
CASSLSPDTQYF
TGTGCCAGCAGTTTATCTCCAGATACGCAGTATTTT
>.|.|TRBV28|TRBJ1-2
CASSPPSGSYGYTF
TGTGCCAGCAGTCCCCCGTCCGGTTCCTATGGCTACACCTTC
>.|.|TRBV28|TRBJ1-2
CASRNTTDYGYTF
TGTGCCAGCAGAAATACAACCGACTATGGCTACACCTTC
>.|TRBD1|TRBV5-1|TRBJ1-1
CASSQGATNTEAFF
TGCGCCAGCAGCCAGGGGGCGACAAACACTGAAGCTTTCTTT
>once|TRBD1|TRBV5-4|TRBJ1-6
CASGRTGEGDSPLHF
TGTGCCAGCGGGCGGACAGGGGAAGGGGATTCACCCCTCCACTTT
>few|.|TRBV18|TRBJ1-1
CASALQDRNTEAFF
TGTGCCAGCGCACTCCAAGACAGGAACACTGAAGCTTTCTTT
>.|TRBD2|TRBV4-1|TRBJ2-1
CASSQVYGGGAHNEQFF
TGCGCCAGCAGCCAAGTATACGGCGGGGGGGCTCACAATGAGCAGTTCTTC
>.|TRBD2|TRBV24-1|TRBJ2-1
CATRPSSGNFNEQFF
TGTGCCACCAGGCCCTCTAGCGGGAATTTCAATGAGCAGTTCTTC
>.|.|TRBV5-1|TRBJ2-3
CASSLGVEAGTQYF
TGCGCCAGCAGCTTGGGGGTAGAGGCGGGTACGCAGTATTTT
>.|.|TRBV4-1|TRBJ1-3
CASSQTTGAGNTIYF
TGCGCCAGCAGCCAAACCACGGGTGCTGGAAACACCATATATTTT
>.|TRBD1|TRBV2|TRBJ2-3
CARQGYQDTQYF
TGTGCCAGACAGGGGTATCAAGATACGCAGTATTTT
>once|TRBD2|TRBV6-1|TRBJ2-1
CASSEVGRGRGYNEQFF
TGTGCCAGCAGTGAAGTAGGTCGGGGGAGGGGCTACAATGAGCAGTTCTTC
>.|TRBD2|TRBV24-1|TRBJ2-3
CATSDLLAGGGDTQYF
TGTGCCACCAGTGATTTGCTTGCGGGGGGGGGTGATACGCAGTATTTT
>.|.|TRBV12-2|TRBJ2-3
CASRLLTSGGAGADTQYF
TGTGCAAGTCGCTTATTGACTAGCGGGGGGGCCGGCGCAGATACGCAGTATTTT
>.|TRBD2|TRBV4-1|TRBJ2-1
CASSLSGGVYNEQFF
TGCGCCAGCAGCCTTAGCGGGGGGGTTTACAATGAGCAGTTCTTC
>.|.|TRBV4-1|TRBJ2-5
CASSQGQAQETQYF
TGCGCCAGCAGCCAAGGCCAGGCTCAAGAGACCCAGTACTTC
>.|TRBD1|TRBV6-5|TRBJ2-3
CASILTGAMDDTQYF
TGTGCCAGCATACTTACAGGGGCGATGGATGATACGCAGTATTTT
>.|TRBD1|TRBV30|TRBJ1-3
CAWTDRVYSGNTIYF
TGTGCCTGGACAGACAGGGTGTACTCTGGAAACACCATATATTTT
>.|.|TRBV20-1|TRBJ1-5
CSASSSRGGGFQPQHF
TGCAGTGCTAGTTCTTCTAGGGGAGGTGGGTTCCAGCCCCAGCATTTT
>.|.|TRBV3-1/TRBV3-2|TRBJ2-5
CASSQVIVGGETQYF
TGTGCCAGCAGCCAAGTAATCGTGGGGGGAGAGACCCAGTACTTC
>once|TRBD1|TRBV7-2|TRBJ2-5
CASSLEGASEETQYF
TGTGCCAGCAGCTTAGAGGGGGCAAGTGAAGAGACCCAGTACTTC
>.|.|TRBV29-1|TRBJ2-2
CSVESRGQDTGELFF
TGCAGCGTTGAATCCAGGGGTCAGGACACCGGGGAGCTGTTTTTT
>.|TRBD1|TRBV5-4|TRBJ2-3
CASSAGTGASSTDTQYF
TGTGCCAGCAGCGCTGGGACAGGGGCGAGCAGCACAGATACGCAGTATTTT
>.|TRBD1|TRBV7-2|TRBJ1-3
CASSLRAGGGNTIYF
TGTGCCAGCAGCTTAAGGGCAGGGGGTGGAAACACCATATATTTT
>.|TRBD2|TRBV18|TRBJ2-3
CASSPPGLAGSNTDTQYF
TGTGCCAGCTCACCACCGGGACTAGCGGGGAGTAACACAGATACGCAGTATTTT
>.|TRBD2|TRBV7-2|TRBJ2-7
CASNAQAGGSSEQYF
TGTGCCAGCAACGCCCAGGCGGGCGGGAGTTCTGAGCAGTACTTC
>.|.|TRBV28|TRBJ1-1
CASSATPAEAFF
TGTGCCAGCAGTGCCACCCCAGCTGAAGCTTTCTTT
>.|.|TRBV29-1|TRBJ1-2
CSVEAQGGYYGYTF
TGCAGCGTTGAGGCCCAGGGAGGGTACTATGGCTACACCTTC
>once|.|TRBV3-1/TRBV3-2|TRBJ2-2
CASSQGTPGLTYTGELFF
TGTGCCAGCAGCCAAGGAACCCCGGGACTGACCTACACCGGGGAGCTGTTTTTT
>.|.|TRBV7-2|TRBJ1-1
CASSLVRGGVAEAFF
TGTGCCAGCAGCTTAGTGAGGGGGGGGGTTGCTGAAGCTTTCTTT
>.|TRBD1|TRBV27|TRBJ2-3
CASSLSRDRGTDTQYF
TGTGCCAGCAGTTTAAGTCGGGACAGGGGGACAGATACGCAGTATTTT
>.|.|TRBV7-2|TRBJ1-2
CASSLARVGYTF
TGTGCCAGCAGCTTAGCTCGGGTTGGCTACACCTTC
>.|TRBD1|TRBV5-1|TRBJ2-1
CASSLFRDRGNEQFF
TGCGCCAGCAGCTTATTCCGGGACAGGGGTAATGAGCAGTTCTTC
>.|.|TRBV5-1|TRBJ2-1
CASSLGREGGEQFF
TGCGCCAGCAGCTTGGGTAGGGAAGGGGGTGAGCAGTTCTTC
>.|TRBD1|TRBV6-6|TRBJ1-4
CASSRSGTGTEKLFF
TGTGCCAGCAGTCGATCCGGGACAGGGACTGAAAAACTGTTTTTT
>.|.|TRBV27|TRBJ2-5
CASSLLGEETQYF
TGTGCCAGCAGTTTATTGGGAGAGGAGACCCAGTACTTC
>.|.|TRBV4-1|TRBJ1-5
CASSQMGGDSNQPQHF
TGCGCCAGCAGCCAAATGGGAGGGGATAGCAATCAGCCCCAGCATTTT
>.|.|TRBV18|TRBJ1-5
CASSPADNQPQHF
TGTGCCAGCTCCCCCGCAGACAATCAGCCCCAGCATTTT
>.|.|TRBV5-1|TRBJ2-1
CASSLLGDEQFF
TGCGCCAGCAGCTTGCTGGGAGATGAGCAGTTCTTC
>.|.|TRBV6-5|TRBJ1-5
CASSNTNSNQPQHF
TGTGCCAGCAGTAACACGAATAGCAATCAGCCCCAGCATTTT
>.|TRBD1|TRBV12-3/TRBV12-4|TRBJ1-2
CASSQGQTLGYTF
TGTGCCAGCAGTCAGGGACAGACCTTAGGCTACACCTTC
>.|.|TRBV6-4|TRBJ2-3
CASSPGAQYF
TGTGCCAGCAGTCCAGGGGCGCAGTATTTT
>.|.|TRBV5-8|TRBJ1-6
CASSGTDPGRLSLHF
TGTGCCAGCAGCGGAACGGACCCGGGGAGATTGTCCCTCCACTTT